The 24 T cell receptor beta chains given below trace back to one sample, sequenced in a study of blood T cell repertoires in COVID-19. The table came from immunoSEQ multiplex PCR; TCRdb's copy has only in-frame clones and leaves some out. The sample holds around 250,000 clones, over 75% seen once. Sequencing was done on a sample of peripheral blood. The receptors come from a human donor in a cohort sampled during active COVID-19.

The chain couples TRBV14 to TRBJ2-7, with 9 nucleotides matching TRBD2. The germline V gene has CDR1 SGHDN and CDR2 FVKESK. V shed 5 bases and J 0 bases; nucleotides not matched to a gene: 5. The CDR3 has 15 residues. CDR3 sequence (DNA): TGTGCCAGCAGCTATAGCGGGGGCGGCTCCTACGAGCAGTACTTC. Translation gives CASSYSGGGSYEQYF. Supplemented by reference TRBV14 and TRBJ2-7, the full variable domain reads EAGVTQFPSHSVIEKGQTVTLRCDPISGHDNLYWYRRVMGKEIKFLLHFVKESKQDESGMPNNRFLAERTGGTYSTLKVQPAELEDSGVYFCASSYSGGGSYEQYFGPGTRLTVT.

This chain links TRBV9 with TRBJ2-1; 9 positions agree with TRBD2. Germline CDR1 and CDR2: SGDLS and YYNGEE. This CDR3 is 16 amino acids long. V dropped 0 bases and J dropped 7; count of bases not matched to a gene: 8. CDR3 nucleotides: TGTGCCAGCAGCGTAGGACCTAGCGGGGTGGGGAATGAGCAGTTCTTC. Amino acids: CASSVGPSGVGNEQFF.

This clone was picked up a small number of times. This chain connects TRBV4-3 to TRBJ2-7; TRBD1 matches 7 bases. J gave up 1 base and V 4 bases, and 4 bases lay outside the gene matches. Germline CDR1 reads LGHNA; CDR2 reads YSLEER. The CDR3 is 14 amino acids. CDR3 sequence: CASSPGTESYEQYF. The CDR3, as DNA: TGCGCCAGCAGCCCCGGGACAGAATCCTACGAGCAGTACTTC.

The V gene is TRBV19, the J gene TRBJ1-4, with 10 bases identical to TRBD1. Germline lookup yields CDR1 LNHDA and CDR2 SQIVND (reference sequence). The CDR3 consists of 18 residues. The ends lost 6 bases at V and 0 bases at J; junction bases unmatched: 10. Here the CDR3 reads CASSPRTGGNPTNEKLFF. Written as DNA, the CDR3 is TGTGCCAGTAGCCCGCGGACAGGGGGGAATCCAACTAATGAAAAACTGTTTTTT.

CDR3 DNA: TGTGCCAGCAGCTTAGTAGACCGGGGAAACACTGAAGCTTTCTTT. The encoded protein is CASSLVDRGNTEAFF. The chain employs TRBV7-9 and TRBJ1-1; D is unclear. The germline gives CDR1 SEHNR, CDR2 FQNEAQ (reference sequence). The CDR3 sequence is 15 residues long. V was shortened by 1 base and J by 2 bases, with 11 bases between the two germline ends.

Only one count was recorded for this clone. V gene TRBV7-3 combines with J gene TRBJ1-2; the D is unclear. CDR1 is SGHTA and CDR2 is FQGTGA in the germline V gene. V lost 3 bases to trimming and J lost 4 bases, with 21 bases between them. The CDR3 covers 17 residues. CDR3 in amino acids: CASSFGVVRGGSYGYTF. The CDR3 DNA reads TGTGCCAGCAGCTTTGGCGTAGTGCGGGGAGGGAGCTATGGCTACACCTTC.

This clone turned up a few times. The CDR3 sequence: CASTTSFGRGYGYTF. The CDR3 DNA sequence: TGTGCCAGCACAACATCATTCGGCAGGGGCTATGGCTACACCTTC. This sequence joins TRBV6-5 and TRBJ1-2; D possibly corresponds to TRBD1 (6 bases). The ends were cut back, 7 bases at V and 4 bases at J, with 19 bases in the middle. Per germline, CDR1 MNHEY and CDR2 SVGAGI. CDR3 length: 15 amino acids.

This clone was seen just once. The chain employs TRBV12-3 or TRBV12-4 and TRBJ2-7; weak D call: TRBD2 (6 bases). This CDR3 has 13 residues. Trimming pared 3 bases from V and 1 base from J, leaving 7 bases between. The CDR3 DNA follows: TGTGCCAGCAGTTTGGGGGGATCCTACGAGCAGTACTTC. As protein: CASSLGGSYEQYF.

The V gene is TRBV5-6, the J gene TRBJ1-4; D remains unclear. CDR1 and CDR2 (germline): SGHDT, YYEEEE. Trimming left V 2 bases short and J 3 bases short, with 14 bases between. This CDR3 comprises 16 residues. For the CDR3, the DNA is TGTGCCAGCAGCTTCTTAGAGGGTAGTTCTAATGAAAAACTGTTTTTT. It is translated as CASSFLEGSSNEKLFF.

V and J are TRBV2 and TRBJ2-5; TRBD1 matches 8 bases. The J segment lost 5 bases and the V segment lost 6 bases, leaving 11 bases of the junction unmatched. Germline CDR1 reads SNHLY; CDR2 reads FYNNEI. This CDR3 has 15 residues. CDR3 coding DNA: TGTGCCAGCAGGAGCGACAGGGGATTCTCGGAGACCCAGTACTTC. As protein: CASRSDRGFSETQYF.

V and J are TRBV7-9 and TRBJ1-2; D may be TRBD1 (6 bases). The germline CDR1 and CDR2 sequences are SEHNR and FQNEAQ (reference sequence). The CDR3 runs to 16 residues. Trimming shortened V by 4 bases and J by 0 bases, and 15 bases separated the two germline ends. The CDR3 DNA is TGTGCCAGCAGCTCCCAGTTAGGACAGCCTAACTATGGCTACACCTTC. Translation: CASSSQLGQPNYGYTF.

This sequence joins TRBV7-2 and TRBJ1-2; TRBD1 matches 9 bases. Germline-derived CDR1 and CDR2 are SGHTA and FQGNSA. This CDR3 comprises 16 residues. V gave up 1 base and J gave up 0 bases; unmatched junction bases: 3. Written as DNA, the CDR3 is TGTGCCAGCAGCTTAGGGGGGACAGGGTCTAACTATGGCTACACCTTC. Residues: CASSLGGTGSNYGYTF.

The V call is TRBV5-1, the J call TRBJ1-2; 10 bases match TRBD1. The CDR3 totals 16 residues. After removal of 4 bases from V and 5 bases from J, the junction contained 11 bases not matched to a gene. CDR1 is SGHRS, CDR2 YFSETQ, per germline. CDR3 sequence reads: CASSGTGANVDYGYTF. CDR3 nucleotides: TGCGCCAGCAGCGGGACAGGGGCGAACGTCGATTATGGCTACACCTTC.

This clone showed up just once. The V call is TRBV7-2, the J call TRBJ1-1; 9 bases align to TRBD1. The CDR3 contains 15 residues. Unmatched junction bases numbered 6, after V lost 3 bases and J lost 4 bases. Germline V gene data show CDR1 as SGHTA and CDR2 as FQGNSA. The CDR3 protein is CASSFSTGGATEAFF. For the CDR3, the DNA is TGTGCCAGCAGCTTTTCCACAGGGGGCGCCACTGAAGCTTTCTTT.

The chain employs TRBV29-1 and TRBJ2-7, with 11 bases that match TRBD1. The CDR3 length is 15 residues. Germline V gives CDR1 SQVTM, CDR2 ANQGSEA. With V trimmed by 1 base and J by 6 bases, 8 bases remained unmatched. The CDR3 nucleotides are TGCAGCGTTGAAGCGCCTCCGGGACAGGGGGGCGAGCAGTACTTC. Translated: CSVEAPPGQGGEQYF.

The rearrangement uses TRBV9 and TRBJ1-4, with D tentatively TRBD1 (5 bases). V lost 2 bases and J 5 bases, leaving 10 bases between the germline ends. This CDR3 has 14 residues. Germline assignment: CDR1 SGDLS and CDR2 YYNGEE. CDR3 in DNA: TGTGCCAGCAGCGTCAGGGCTGGGAATGAAAAACTGTTTTTT. Its translation is CASSVRAGNEKLFF.

V is TRBV28 and J is TRBJ2-1, with D possibly TRBD1 on 6 matching bases. Trimming stripped 6 bases from V and 12 bases from J, with 21 bases between. Germline lookup yields CDR1 MDHEN and CDR2 SYDVKM. The CDR3 is 14 residues long. The CDR3 here is CASRQGGLLVGQFF. Here the CDR3 DNA reads TGTGCCAGCAGACAGGGTGGACTTTTGGTCGGGCAGTTCTTC.

This rearrangement joins TRBV5-1 to TRBJ1-5; D is perhaps TRBD1 (5 bases). Germline loops: CDR1 SGHRS, CDR2 YFSETQ. The length of the CDR3 is 15 residues. V was clipped by 1 base and J by 2 bases, with 10 bases between them. The CDR3 reads CASSLTGGGNQPQHF. The CDR3 nucleotides read TGCGCCAGCAGCTTGACCGGGGGAGGCAATCAGCCCCAGCATTTT.

The J gene is TRBJ2-1, the V gene TRBV28; 11 positions match TRBD2. V shed 5 bases and J 2 bases; nucleotides not matched to a gene: 8. CDR1 is MDHEN and CDR2 is SYDVKM in the germline V gene. The CDR3 loop spans 17 amino acids. CDR3 loop: CASSITSGRMAYNEQFF. CDR3 in DNA: TGTGCCAGCAGTATAACTAGCGGGAGAATGGCCTACAATGAGCAGTTCTTC.

The J gene is TRBJ1-2, the V gene TRBV11-2; 9 bases align to TRBD1. This CDR3 contains 15 residues. The junction had 9 bases not matched to a gene; V was cut back by 2 bases and J by 8 bases. Germline V gives CDR1 SGHAT, CDR2 FQNNGV. The CDR3: CASSLPLAGTGGYTF. CDR3 DNA sequence: TGTGCCAGCAGCTTACCCCTGGCCGGGACAGGGGGCTACACCTTC.

Worth noting for this clone: A single base separates this from a much larger clone, so it may be a read error. The V call is TRBV6-5, the J call TRBJ1-1; D may be TRBD1 (6 bases). The CDR3 loop spans 13 amino acids. CDR1 and CDR2 (germline): MNHEY, SVGAGI. V was shortened by 5 bases and J by 1 base, with 8 bases between the two germline ends. CDR3 residues: CASSRGQNTEAFF. The CDR3 DNA sequence: TGTGCCAGCAGTCGGGGACAGAACACTGAAGCTTTCTTT.

The chain links TRBV6-6 to TRBJ2-2, with 9 bases identical to TRBD1. The CDR3 spans 15 residues. In germline, CDR1 is MNHNY, CDR2 SVGAGI (reference sequence). Trimming took 6 bases from V and 7 from J; bases not matched to a gene: 9. The CDR3 here is CASSKTGGLSGELFF. The CDR3 DNA reads as TGTGCCAGCAGCAAGACAGGGGGTCTGAGCGGGGAGCTGTTTTTT.

The chain employs TRBV3-1 (or the pseudogene TRBV3-2) and TRBJ2-7; D is perhaps TRBD2 (6 bases). The CDR3 length is 16 residues. Germline V gene sequence: CDR1 LGHDT, CDR2 YNNKEL (reference sequence). The V and J ends lost 0 bases and 4 bases respectively, with 16 bases between them. The CDR3 DNA reads TGTGCCAGCAGCCAAGAACTTAACCGGGACTCATACGAGCAGTACTTC. It encodes CASSQELNRDSYEQYF.

This rearrangement joins TRBV19 to TRBJ2-3; TRBD2 matches at 12 bases. The junction had 2 bases not matched to a gene; V was cut back by 3 bases and J by 1 base. Germline values: CDR1 LNHDA, CDR2 SQIVND (reference sequence). The CDR3 loop spans 16 amino acids. As DNA, the CDR3 is TGTGCCAGTAGTATGACTAGCGGGAGCGGCACAGATACGCAGTATTTT. Translating it yields CASSMTSGSGTDTQYF.